This is a list of T cell receptor beta chains from one sample in a study of blood T cell repertoires in COVID-19. Clones were sequenced by immunoSEQ multiplex PCR, and TCRdb holds only the in-frame ones, with some missing. The repertoire holds 55,000 to 65,000 clones, with 70% to 85% as singletons. The sequencing input was peripheral blood. Receptor source: a woman aged 55-70 years with acute or convalescent COVID-19. Both conserved end residues are part of each CDR3. Part of the rows lack a size; the others show once, few, many or a class for expanded clones.

>NA|TRBJ2-5|TRBV5-1
CASSSKETQYF
>NA|TRBJ1-1|TRBV5-4
CASNEGREAFF
>few|TRBJ2-3|TRBV5-6
CASSLYGTGTSTDTQYF
>NA|TRBJ1-1|TRBV6-5
CASRVSNSRDTEAFF
>NA|TRBJ2-2|TRBV6-5
CASATGMAGELFF
>NA|TRBJ1-2|TRBV30
CAWSGSFSHLIGQSYGYTF
>NA|TRBJ2-2|TRBV5-4
CASSLAGTNTGELFF
>once|TRBJ2-4|TRBV10-3
CAISESRTGIAKNIQYF
>NA|TRBJ1-2|TRBV18
CASSPPSSNYGYTF
>NA|TRBJ2-7|TRBV9
CASSVAWQGIYEQYF
>NA|TRBJ2-7|TRBV9
CASSVGLVSYEQYF
>few|TRBJ2-3|TRBV3-1/TRBV3-2
CASSQDRGGETDTQYF
>NA|TRBJ2-1|TRBV10-1
CASRPAGSNEQFF
>NA|TRBJ1-6|TRBV6-6
CASSLDRYNSPLHF
>NA|TRBJ2-1|TRBV24-1
CATSDATSGAHNEQFF
>NA|TRBJ1-4|TRBV7-9
CASSLTGQVNEKLFF
>NA|TRBJ2-3|TRBV9
CASSTYRRAGSTDTQYF
>NA|TRBJ1-3|TRBV15
CATSRARAGNTIYF
>NA|TRBJ1-1|TRBV19
CASTAGTSIAAFF
>NA|TRBJ1-3|TRBV7-2
CASSLFQGWNGNTIYF
>NA|TRBJ1-6|TRBV5-5
CASSPSRQGNSPLHF
>once|TRBJ2-1|TRBV6-5
CASSYAGDSYNEQFF
>NA|TRBJ1-2|TRBV15
CATSARQGGANYGYTF
>few|TRBJ1-4|TRBV7-9
CASSLARGFHEKLFF
>NA|TRBJ1-4|TRBV5-6
CASSRTRGLRDEKLFF
>NA|TRBJ2-1|TRBV5-1
CASSLSGANYNEQFF
>NA|TRBJ1-2|TRBV2
CASSPGLRGYTF
>many|TRBJ2-1|TRBV9
CASSVLGGASDEQFF
>once|TRBJ2-2|TRBV3-1/TRBV3-2
CASSLAGANTGELFF
>NA|TRBJ1-5|TRBV19
CASSTQANQPQHF
>NA|TRBJ1-2|TRBV2
CASSGQGGGYTF
>few|TRBJ2-3|TRBV6-4
CASSASGGATDTQYF
>NA|TRBJ1-1|TRBV18
CASSRPGQGKMNTEAFF
>NA|TRBJ1-1|TRBV18
CASTGQTEGTEAFF
>NA|TRBJ2-3|TRBV12-3/TRBV12-4
CASSLAGDTQYF
>few|TRBJ2-5|TRBV5-1
CASSLTGTSIETQYF
>NA|TRBJ1-2|TRBV24-1
CATSDLNRGYGYTF
>NA|TRBJ1-2|TRBV9
CASSLPGALDGYTF
>NA|TRBJ1-5|TRBV7-9
CASSFLSEPQHF
>NA|TRBJ1-1|TRBV11-2
CASSLDIGADTEAFF
>NA|TRBJ1-3|TRBV5-1
CASSLGGRSENTIYF
>NA|TRBJ1-1|TRBV10-3
CAISGPSTEAFF
>NA|TRBJ2-1|TRBV3-1/TRBV3-2
CASSLYRGEQFF
>NA|TRBJ1-1|TRBV6-1
CASSERPGQVVNTEAFF
>NA|TRBJ2-7|TRBV5-4
CASSWTGTYEQYF
>once|TRBJ1-2|TRBV5-1
CASSLTGVLYGYTF
>NA|TRBJ1-1|TRBV5-1
CASRAGGLNTEAFF
>once|TRBJ1-2|TRBV9
CASSPGIRSGYTF
>NA|TRBJ1-6|TRBV6-1
CASSEDHREYSPLHF
>NA|TRBJ1-5|TRBV19
CASSMVGHQPQHF
>few|TRBJ1-1|TRBV27
CASSLDRDRGRGTEAFF
>NA|TRBJ2-4|TRBV7-9
CASSSDREQNIQYF
>NA|TRBJ1-4|TRBV19
CASSLGQGIPLTNEKLFF